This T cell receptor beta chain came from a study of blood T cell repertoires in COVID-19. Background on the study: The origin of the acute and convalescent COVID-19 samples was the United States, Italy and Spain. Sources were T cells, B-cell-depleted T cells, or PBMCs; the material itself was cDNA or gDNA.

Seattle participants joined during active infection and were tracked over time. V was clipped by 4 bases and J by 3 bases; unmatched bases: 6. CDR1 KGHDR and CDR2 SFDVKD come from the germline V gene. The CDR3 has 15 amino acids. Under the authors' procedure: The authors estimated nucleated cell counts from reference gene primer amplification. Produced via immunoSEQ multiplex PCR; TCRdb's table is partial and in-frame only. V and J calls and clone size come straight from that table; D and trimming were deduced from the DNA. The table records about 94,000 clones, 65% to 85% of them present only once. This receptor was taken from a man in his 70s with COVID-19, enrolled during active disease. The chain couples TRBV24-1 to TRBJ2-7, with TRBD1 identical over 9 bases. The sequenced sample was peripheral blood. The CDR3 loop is CATSEIRQGVYEQYF. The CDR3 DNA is TGTGCCACCAGTGAGATTCGACAGGGGGTCTACGAGCAGTACTTC.